Reported below is one T cell receptor (beta chain). The protocol was immunoSEQ multiplex PCR, while the TCRdb copy is restricted to in-frame clones and leaves out a portion. Of 10,000 to 15,000 clones listed, 25% to 35% are singletons. Germline-derived CDR1 and CDR2 are SGDLS and YYNGEE. V lost 0 bases to trimming and J lost 4 bases; unmatched junction nucleotides: 5. The CDR3 is 15 residues long. This sample is part of a study of radiation and T cells in renal cell carcinoma. Noted treatment: 15 Gy SBRT to primary tumor, nephrectomy 4 weeks later. The chain is built from TRBV9 and TRBJ2-5, with 8 bases lining up with TRBD2. The clonotype originates from a man in his fifties or sixties with renal cell carcinoma. The starting material was tumor tissue, obtained from a patient whose treatment included radiotherapy and nephrectomy. The CDR3 nucleotides read TGTGCCAGCAGCGTAGCTGGGACTAGAGCAGAGACCCAGTACTTC. Translation gives CASSVAGTRAETQYF. The full variable domain, completed using reference TRBV9 and TRBJ2-5, is DSGVTQTPKHLITATGQRVTLRCSPRSGDLSVYWYQQSLDQGLQFLIQYYNGEERAKGNILERFSAQQFPDLHSELNLSSLELGDSALYFCASSVAGTRAETQYFGPGTRLLVL.